This T cell receptor beta chain was sequenced in a study of metastatic and nonmetastatic thyroid tumors. Across the study: Repertoires from malignant and benign thyroid patients were compared across blood and tumor or nodule tissue.

Trimming left V 4 bases short and J 0 bases short, with 13 bases between. Germline lookup yields CDR1 MNHNS and CDR2 SASEGT. The CDR3 has 17 residues. Original processing notes: Differences in CDR3 between clinicopathological groups were drawn on to build a classifier intended to discriminate distant-metastatic papillary thyroid cancer patients. TCRdb re-called clones from the PCR reads using MiXCR. TCRdb assigned the V and J calls; the authors' analysis was not used. The sample has 25,000 to 30,000 clones, 15% seen once. By sample share, this clone is medium-sized (0.01 to 0.1%). What it binds is unknown. Study-wide points: Across blood and tumor, TCR beta diversity in malignant thyroid tumors was reportedly significantly higher than in benign nodules.

All patients were untreated before thyroid surgery. This clonotype originated in a female donor with papillary thyroid cancer or a benign thyroid nodule (not recorded which). Some clones in this sample may be carry-over from other donors' samples. Sequencing was done on a sample of blood. The chain couples TRBV6-1 to TRBJ1-6, with D possibly being TRBD1 (6 bases). The CDR3: CASSANRVSSYNSPLHF. For the CDR3, the DNA is TGTGCCAGCAGTGCCAACAGGGTTAGCTCCTATAATTCACCCCTCCACTTT.